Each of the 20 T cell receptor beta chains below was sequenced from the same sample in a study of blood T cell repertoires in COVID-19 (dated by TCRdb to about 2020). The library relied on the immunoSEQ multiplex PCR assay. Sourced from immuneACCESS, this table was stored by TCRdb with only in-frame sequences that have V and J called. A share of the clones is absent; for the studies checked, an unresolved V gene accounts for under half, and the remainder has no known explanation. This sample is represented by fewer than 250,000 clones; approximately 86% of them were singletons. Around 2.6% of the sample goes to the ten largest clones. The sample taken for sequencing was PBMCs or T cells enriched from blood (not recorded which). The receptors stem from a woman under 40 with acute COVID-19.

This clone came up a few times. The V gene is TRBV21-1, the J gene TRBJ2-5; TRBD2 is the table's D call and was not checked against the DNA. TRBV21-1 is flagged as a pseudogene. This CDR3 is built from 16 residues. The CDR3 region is CASPGLAGGPQETQYF. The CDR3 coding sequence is TGTGCCAGTCCCGGACTAGCGGGGGGCCCCCAAGAGACCCAGTACTTC.

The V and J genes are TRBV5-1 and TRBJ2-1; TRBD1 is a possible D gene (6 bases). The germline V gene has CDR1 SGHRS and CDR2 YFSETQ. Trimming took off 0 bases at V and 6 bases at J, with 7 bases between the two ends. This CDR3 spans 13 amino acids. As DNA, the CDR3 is TGCGCCAGCAGCTTGGGGACAGCCAATGAGCAGTTCTTC. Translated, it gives CASSLGTANEQFF.

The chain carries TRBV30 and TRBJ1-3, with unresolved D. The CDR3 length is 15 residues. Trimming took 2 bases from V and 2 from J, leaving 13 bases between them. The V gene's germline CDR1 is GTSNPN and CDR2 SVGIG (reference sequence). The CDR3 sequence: CAWSFSVLAGNTIYF. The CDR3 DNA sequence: TGTGCCTGGAGTTTCTCCGTTCTTGCTGGAAACACCATATATTTT.

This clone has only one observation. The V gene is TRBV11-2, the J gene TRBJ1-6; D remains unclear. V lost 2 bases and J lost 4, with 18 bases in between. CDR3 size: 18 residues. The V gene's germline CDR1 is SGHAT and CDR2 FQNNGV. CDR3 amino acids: CASSLFLSGRGYNSPLHF. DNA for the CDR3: TGTGCCAGCAGCTTATTCTTGAGTGGACGAGGGTATAATTCACCCCTCCACTTT.

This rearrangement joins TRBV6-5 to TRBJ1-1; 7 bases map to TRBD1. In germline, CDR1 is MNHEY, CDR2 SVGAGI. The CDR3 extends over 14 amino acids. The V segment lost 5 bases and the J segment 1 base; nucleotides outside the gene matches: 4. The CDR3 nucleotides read TGTGCCAGCAGTCCGACAGGGACGAACACTGAAGCTTTCTTT. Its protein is CASSPTGTNTEAFF.

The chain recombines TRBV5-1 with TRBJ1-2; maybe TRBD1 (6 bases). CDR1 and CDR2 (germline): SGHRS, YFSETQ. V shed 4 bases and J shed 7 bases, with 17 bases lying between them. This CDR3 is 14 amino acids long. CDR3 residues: CASSLARGIGGYTF. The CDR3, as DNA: TGCGCCAGCAGCCTGGCCAGGGGCATAGGTGGCTACACCTTC.

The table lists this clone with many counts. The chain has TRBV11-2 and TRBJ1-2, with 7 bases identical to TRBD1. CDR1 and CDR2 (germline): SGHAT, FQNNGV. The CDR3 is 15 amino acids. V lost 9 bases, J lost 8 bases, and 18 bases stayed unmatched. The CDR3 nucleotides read TGTGCCAGTTCACTCCGGGACAGCTCCTGGGGAGGCTACACCTTC. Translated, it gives CASSLRDSSWGGYTF.

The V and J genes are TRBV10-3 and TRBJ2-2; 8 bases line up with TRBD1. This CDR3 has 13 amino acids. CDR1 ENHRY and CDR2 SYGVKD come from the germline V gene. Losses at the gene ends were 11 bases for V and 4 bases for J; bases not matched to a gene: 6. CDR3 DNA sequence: TGTGCCGCCTTGGGACAGGCCACCGGGGAGCTGTTTTTT. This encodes CAALGQATGELFF.

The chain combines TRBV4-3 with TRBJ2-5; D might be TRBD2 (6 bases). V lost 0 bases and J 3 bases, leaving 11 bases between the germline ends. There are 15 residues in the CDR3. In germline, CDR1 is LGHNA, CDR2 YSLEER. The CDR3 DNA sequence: TGCGCCAGCAGCCAAGATCGGAGGGCGGAAGAGACCCAGTACTTC. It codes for CASSQDRRAEETQYF.

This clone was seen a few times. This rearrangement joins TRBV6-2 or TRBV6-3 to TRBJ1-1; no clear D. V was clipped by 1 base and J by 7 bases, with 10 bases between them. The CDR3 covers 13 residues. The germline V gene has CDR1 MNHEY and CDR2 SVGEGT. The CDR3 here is CASSYYGPLEAFF. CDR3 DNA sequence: TGTGCCAGCAGTTACTATGGCCCCCTTGAAGCTTTCTTT.

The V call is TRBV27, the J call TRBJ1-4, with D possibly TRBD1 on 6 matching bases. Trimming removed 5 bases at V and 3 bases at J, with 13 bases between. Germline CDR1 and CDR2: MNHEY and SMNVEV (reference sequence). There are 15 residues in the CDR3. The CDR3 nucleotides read TGTGCCAGCAGTCCAAGGGGGAGGGCTAATGAAAAACTGTTTTTT. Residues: CASSPRGRANEKLFF.

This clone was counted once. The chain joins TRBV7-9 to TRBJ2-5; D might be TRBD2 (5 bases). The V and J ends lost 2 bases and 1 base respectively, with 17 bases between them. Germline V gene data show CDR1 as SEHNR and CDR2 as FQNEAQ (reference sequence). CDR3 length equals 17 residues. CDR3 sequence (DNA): TGTGCCAGCAGCTTAAAATTAGAAGGGAGTTTCCAAGAGACCCAGTACTTC. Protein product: CASSLKLEGSFQETQYF. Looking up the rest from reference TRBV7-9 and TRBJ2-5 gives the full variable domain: DTGVSQNPRHKITKRGQNVTFRCDPISEHNRLYWYRQTLGQGPEFLTYFQNEAQLEKSRLLSDRFSAERPKGSFSTLEIQRTEQGDSAMYLCASSLKLEGSFQETQYFGPGTRLLVL.

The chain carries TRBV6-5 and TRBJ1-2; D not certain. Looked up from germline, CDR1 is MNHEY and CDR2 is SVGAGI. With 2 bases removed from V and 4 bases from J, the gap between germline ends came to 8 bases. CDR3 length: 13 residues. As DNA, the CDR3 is TGTGCCAGCAGTTACGCTAGCCGCTATGGCTACACCTTC. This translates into CASSYASRYGYTF.

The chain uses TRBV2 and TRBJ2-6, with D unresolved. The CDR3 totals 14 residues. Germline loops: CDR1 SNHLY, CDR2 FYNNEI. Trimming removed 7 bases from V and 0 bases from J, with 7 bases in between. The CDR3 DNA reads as TGTGCCAGCATCTCTAACTCTGGGGCCAACGTCCTGACTTTC. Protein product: CASISNSGANVLTF.

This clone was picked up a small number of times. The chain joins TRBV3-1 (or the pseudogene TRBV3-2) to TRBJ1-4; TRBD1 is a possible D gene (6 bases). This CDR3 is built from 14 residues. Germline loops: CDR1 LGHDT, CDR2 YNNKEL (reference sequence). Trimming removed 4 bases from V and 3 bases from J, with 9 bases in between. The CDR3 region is CASSPGHPNEKLFF. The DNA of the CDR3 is TGTGCCAGCAGCCCGGGACACCCTAATGAAAAACTGTTTTTT.

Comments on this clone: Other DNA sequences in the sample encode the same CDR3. The CDR3 DNA sequence: TGTGCCAGCAGCCCGGGGACAGGGGTATCCTACGAGCAGTACTTC. Encoded protein: CASSPGTGVSYEQYF. The chain uses TRBV9 and TRBJ2-7, with 10 bases that match TRBD1. This CDR3 has 15 residues. CDR1 and CDR2 from the germline V gene are SGDLS and YYNGEE. V shed 4 bases, J shed 1 base, and the junction held 5 bases outside the gene matches.

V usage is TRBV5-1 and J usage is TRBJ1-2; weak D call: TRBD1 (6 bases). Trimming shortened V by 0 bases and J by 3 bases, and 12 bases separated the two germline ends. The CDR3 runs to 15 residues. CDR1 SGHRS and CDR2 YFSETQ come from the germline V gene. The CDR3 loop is CASSLGQVVDYGYTF. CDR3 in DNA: TGCGCCAGCAGCTTGGGACAGGTGGTGGACTATGGCTACACCTTC.

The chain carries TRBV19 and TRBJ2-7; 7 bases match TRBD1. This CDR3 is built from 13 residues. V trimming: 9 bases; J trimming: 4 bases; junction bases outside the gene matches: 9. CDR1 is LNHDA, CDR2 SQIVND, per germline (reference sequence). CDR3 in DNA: TGTGCCAGCGGACAGGAAATGTCGTACGAGCAGTACTTC. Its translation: CASGQEMSYEQYF.

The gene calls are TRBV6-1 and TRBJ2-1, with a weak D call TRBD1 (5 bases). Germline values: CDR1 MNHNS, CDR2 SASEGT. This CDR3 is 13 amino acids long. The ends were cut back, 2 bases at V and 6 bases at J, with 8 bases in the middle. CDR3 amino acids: CASSEWGSNEQFF. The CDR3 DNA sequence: TGTGCCAGCAGTGAATGGGGCTCCAATGAGCAGTTCTTC.

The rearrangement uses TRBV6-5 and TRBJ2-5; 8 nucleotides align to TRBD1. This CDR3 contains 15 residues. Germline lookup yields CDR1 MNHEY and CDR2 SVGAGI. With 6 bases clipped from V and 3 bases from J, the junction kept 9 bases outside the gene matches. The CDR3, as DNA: TGTGCCAGCAGCTCTCCCACAGGGGGTGAAGAGACCCAGTACTTC. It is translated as CASSSPTGGEETQYF.